This entry lists 31 T cell receptor beta chains sequenced from one sample in a study of T cell changes during pregnancy in multiple sclerosis. Clones were sequenced by immunoSEQ multiplex PCR, and TCRdb holds only the in-frame ones, with some missing. The table records about 76,000 clones, around 90% of them present only once. The sequences come from peripheral blood, collected in the first trimester of pregnancy. The source is a female donor in good health, enrolled as a control in a pregnancy study.

The V and J genes are TRBV7-6 and TRBJ1-1, with a possible D match to TRBD1 (5 bases). CDR1 and CDR2 (germline): SGHVS, FNYEAQ. V dropped 0 bases and J dropped 3 bases, with 20 bases sitting between them. The CDR3 extends over 18 amino acids. The CDR3 DNA sequence: TGTGCCAGCAGCTTAGCAGTTAGAGCGGGGGGAGGGGACACTGAAGCTTTCTTT. Encoded protein: CASSLAVRAGGGDTEAFF. The full variable domain, in which reference TRBV7-6 and TRBJ1-1 provide the parts outside the CDR3, is GAGVSQSPRYKVTKRGQDVALRCDPISGHVSLYWYRQALGQGPEFLTYFNYEAQQDKSGLPNDRFSAERPEGSISTLTIQRTEQRDSAMYRCASSLAVRAGGGDTEAFFGQGTRLTVV.

V and J are TRBV10-3 and TRBJ2-3, with D perhaps matching TRBD1 (6 bases). V was shortened by 7 bases and J by 1 base, with 12 bases between the two germline ends. This CDR3 spans 14 amino acids. Germline-derived CDR1 and CDR2 are ENHRY and SYGVKD. CDR3 DNA sequence: TGTGCCATCAATACAGGGTACGGCACAGATACGCAGTATTTT. Its translation: CAINTGYGTDTQYF.

The chain combines TRBV7-2 with TRBJ2-7, with D possibly being TRBD1 (5 bases). V lost 1 base and J lost 0, with 16 bases in between. Germline CDR1 and CDR2: SGHTA and FQGNSA. This CDR3 has 17 residues. The CDR3 sequence: CASSLGFRAGFSYEQYF. The CDR3 nucleotides read TGTGCCAGCAGCTTAGGCTTCAGGGCAGGATTCTCCTACGAGCAGTACTTC.

The chain links TRBV28 to TRBJ2-1, with 14 nucleotides matching TRBD2. The V gene's germline CDR1 is MDHEN and CDR2 SYDVKM. V shed 6 bases and J 7 bases; nucleotides not matched to a gene: 5. This CDR3 comprises 15 residues. The CDR3 DNA sequence: TGTGCCAGCAGCGGGACTAGCGGGAGTTTTAATGAGCAGTTCTTC. It yields the protein CASSGTSGSFNEQFF.

This rearrangement joins TRBV10-3 to TRBJ1-2, with 12 bases lining up with TRBD1. Germline values: CDR1 ENHRY, CDR2 SYGVKD. V was pared by 2 bases and J by 8 bases, with 6 bases of the junction left unmatched. The CDR3 contains 15 residues. Here the CDR3 DNA reads TGTGCCATCAGTGAGGGGGACAGGGGGCTACAGGGCTACACCTTC. Amino acid sequence: CAISEGDRGLQGYTF.

This rearrangement joins TRBV27 to TRBJ1-2, with unresolved D. CDR1 MNHEY and CDR2 SMNVEV come from the germline V gene (reference sequence). The CDR3 covers 13 residues. Trimming took off 0 bases at V and 8 bases at J, with 10 bases between the two ends. CDR3 amino acids: CASSLSGLVGYTF. Written as DNA, the CDR3 is TGTGCCAGCAGTTTATCGGGCCTTGTGGGCTACACCTTC.

This chain joins TRBV19 and TRBJ2-1; TRBD1 agrees at 7 bases. This CDR3 has 16 amino acids. CDR1 and CDR2 from the germline V gene are LNHDA and SQIVND (reference sequence). V was pared by 3 bases and J by 2 bases, with 7 bases of the junction left unmatched. Here the CDR3 reads CASSIALTGPYNEQFF. The CDR3 DNA reads TGTGCCAGTAGTATTGCCCTGACAGGGCCCTACAATGAGCAGTTCTTC.

The CDR3 nucleotides are TGTGCCAGCAGTGACTCTATGGGGAGAACCTACGAGCAGTACTTC. Its protein product is CASSDSMGRTYEQYF. V is TRBV6-4 and J is TRBJ2-7; D may be TRBD2 (5 bases). In germline, CDR1 is MRHNA, CDR2 SNTAGT. V was shortened by 0 bases and J by 2 bases, with 11 bases between the two germline ends. CDR3 length: 15 amino acids.

The chain is built from TRBV27 and TRBJ1-1, with 7 bases lining up with TRBD1. With V trimmed by 4 bases and J by 0 bases, 11 bases remained unmatched. CDR1 is MNHEY, CDR2 SMNVEV, per germline (reference sequence). This CDR3 is 17 amino acids long. The CDR3 region is CASSSKWTGGMNTEAFF. The CDR3 DNA reads TGTGCCAGCAGTTCGAAATGGACAGGCGGCATGAACACTGAAGCTTTCTTT.

The J gene is TRBJ1-3, the V gene TRBV5-1; D ambiguous. The CDR3 is 14 residues long. Germline V gene lookup returns CDR1 SGHRS and CDR2 YFSETQ. Trimming shortened V by 4 bases and J by 2 bases, and 10 bases separated the two germline ends. DNA for the CDR3: TGCGCCAGCAGCCCGGGTAAGGCTGGAAACACCATATATTTT. Translating gives CASSPGKAGNTIYF.

The chain couples TRBV27 to TRBJ2-7, with TRBD2 matching 7 bases. The V and J ends lost 4 bases and 4 bases, in that order; junction bases with no gene match: 7. There are 14 residues in the CDR3. Germline V gene data show CDR1 as MNHEY and CDR2 as SMNVEV (reference sequence). The CDR3 nucleotides are TGTGCCAGCAGTTCCCTAGCGGCACAGTACGAGCAGTACTTC. Amino acid sequence: CASSSLAAQYEQYF.

The chain combines TRBV6-1 with TRBJ2-7; D perhaps matches TRBD2 (6 bases). Trimming took off 10 bases at V and 5 bases at J, with 21 bases between the two ends. The CDR3 covers 14 residues. The germline V gene has CDR1 MNHNS and CDR2 SASEGT. CDR3 amino acids: CATRLGGYEDEQYF. In DNA, the CDR3 is TGTGCCACTCGCCTGGGGGGTTATGAAGACGAGCAGTACTTC.

This CDR3 reads CASGPGTKYNEQFF. In DNA, the CDR3 is TGTGCTAGTGGCCCCGGGACTAAATACAATGAGCAGTTCTTC. V is TRBV12-5 and J is TRBJ2-1, with 7 bases that match TRBD2. This CDR3 region has 14 residues. Germline CDR1 LGHNT, CDR2 FRNRAP. Trimming removed 6 bases from V and 4 bases from J; junction bases left unmatched: 6. Looking up the rest from reference TRBV12-5 and TRBJ2-1 gives the full variable domain: DARVTQTPRHKVTEMGQEVTMRCQPILGHNTVFWYRQTMMQGLELLAYFRNRAPLDDSGMPKDRFSAEMPDATLATLKIQPSEPRDSAVYFCASGPGTKYNEQFFGPGTRLTVL.

V gene TRBV30 combines with J gene TRBJ2-3; D is unclear. Trimming pared 4 bases from V and 0 bases from J, leaving 8 bases between. The germline V gene has CDR1 GTSNPN and CDR2 SVGIG (reference sequence). The CDR3 contains 13 residues. Written as DNA, the CDR3 is TGTGCCTGGACAGGCACTAGCACAGATACGCAGTATTTT. The encoded protein is CAWTGTSTDTQYF.

The chain joins TRBV9 to TRBJ2-2; 7 bases agree with TRBD2. Germline CDR1 reads SGDLS; CDR2 reads YYNGEE. Losses at the gene ends were 0 bases for V and 9 bases for J; bases not matched to a gene: 11. This CDR3 has 16 residues. CDR3 DNA: TGTGCCAGCAGCGTAGAAGCGGGGAGAGGTTATTGGGAGCTGTTTTTT. Residues: CASSVEAGRGYWELFF.

The chain employs TRBV6-5 and TRBJ2-1; 12 bases are a match to TRBD2. CDR1 is MNHEY and CDR2 is SVGAGI in the germline V gene. V gave up 6 bases and J gave up 8 bases; unmatched junction bases: 8. The length of the CDR3 is 15 residues. This CDR3 is CASSPTSGRIHEQFF. The DNA of the CDR3 is TGTGCCAGCAGCCCTACTAGCGGGAGGATCCATGAGCAGTTCTTC.

The chain links TRBV5-5 to TRBJ2-3; no clear D. The CDR3 loop spans 13 amino acids. V shed 0 bases and J shed 2 bases, with 4 bases lying between them. Per the germline V gene, CDR1 is SGHKS and CDR2 is YYEKEE (reference sequence). The CDR3 sequence is CASSLAFTDTQYF. CDR3 bases: TGTGCCAGCAGCTTGGCCTTCACAGATACGCAGTATTTT.

The chain carries TRBV9 and TRBJ2-2; 14 bases are a match to TRBD2. This CDR3 has 15 amino acids. The germline CDR1 and CDR2 sequences are SGDLS and YYNGEE. With V trimmed by 3 bases and J by 7 bases, 2 bases remained unmatched. The CDR3 region is CASSAGLAGDGELFF. CDR3 nucleotides: TGTGCCAGCAGCGCGGGACTAGCGGGAGACGGGGAGCTGTTTTTT.

The chain employs TRBV4-2 and TRBJ2-3, with 9 bases matching TRBD2. J gave up 3 bases and V 3 bases, and 10 bases lay outside the gene matches. CDR3 length: 17 amino acids. Germline assignment: CDR1 LGHNA and CDR2 YNFKEQ. The chain's CDR3 is CASSQGLAGIGTDTQYF. As DNA, the CDR3 is TGTGCCAGCAGCCAGGGTCTAGCGGGAATCGGTACAGATACGCAGTATTTT.

This rearrangement joins TRBV27 to TRBJ2-1; D gene uncertain. The CDR3 has 16 residues. V lost 4 bases and J lost 1, with 14 bases in between. CDR1 is MNHEY and CDR2 is SMNVEV in the germline V gene (reference sequence). The CDR3 sequence is CASSSPTPRSYNEQFF. The CDR3 bases are TGTGCCAGCAGTTCACCGACCCCGAGGTCCTACAATGAGCAGTTCTTC.

The chain employs TRBV7-2 and TRBJ2-7; maybe TRBD1 (6 bases). The CDR3 is 12 residues long. V was shortened by 4 bases and J by 9 bases, with 13 bases between the two germline ends. Per the germline V gene, CDR1 is SGHTA and CDR2 is FQGNSA. CDR3 sequence: CASSSPGQGQYF. The DNA for the CDR3 is TGTGCCAGCAGCTCACCGGGACAAGGGCAGTACTTC.

The chain employs TRBV1 and TRBJ2-7; TRBD2, as called in the table, went unchecked against the DNA. TRBV1 is recorded as a pseudogene. There are 11 residues in the CDR3. DNA of the CDR3: TGCACCAGCATAGCGGGAGACGAGCAGTACTTC. Amino acids: CTSIAGDEQYF.

The rearrangement links TRBV7-9 to TRBJ1-1, with a tentative D call TRBD1 (5 bases). CDR1 is SEHNR, CDR2 FQNEAQ, per germline (reference sequence). The CDR3 loop spans 14 amino acids. Trimming stripped 5 bases from V and 1 base from J, with 11 bases between. DNA for the CDR3: TGTGCCAGCAGCGCAGGGTTCGGGAACACTGAAGCTTTCTTT. Protein sequence: CASSAGFGNTEAFF.

This clone was recorded a few times. V is TRBV27 and J is TRBJ1-1; TRBD1 aligns across 8 bases. J was trimmed by 4 bases and V by 6 bases; bases with no gene match: 4. Per germline, CDR1 MNHEY and CDR2 SMNVEV (reference sequence). The CDR3 has 13 residues. CDR3 amino acids: CASRGTGITEAFF. As DNA, the CDR3 is TGTGCCAGCAGGGGGACAGGAATCACTGAAGCTTTCTTT.

The chain joins TRBV15 to TRBJ2-7; 7 nucleotides match TRBD1. The J segment lost 4 bases and the V segment lost 0 bases, leaving 6 bases of the junction unmatched. The CDR3 has 15 residues. CDR1 is LNHNV and CDR2 is YYDKDF in the germline V gene (reference sequence). The CDR3 loop is CATSRETGAGYEQYF. In nucleotides, the CDR3 is TGTGCCACCAGCAGAGAAACAGGGGCAGGGTACGAGCAGTACTTC. The full variable domain, in which reference TRBV15 and TRBJ2-7 provide the parts outside the CDR3, is DAMVIQNPRYQVTQFGKPVTLSCSQTLNHNVMYWYQQKSSQAPKLLFHYYDKDFNNEADTPDNFQSRRPNTSFCFLDIRSPGLGDTAMYLCATSRETGAGYEQYFGPGTRLTVT.

The chain links TRBV7-2 to TRBJ2-3, with D perhaps TRBD2 (6 bases). CDR3 length: 15 residues. The V and J ends lost 3 bases and 2 bases respectively, with 12 bases between them. Germline CDR1 reads SGHTA; CDR2 reads FQGNSA. CDR3 nucleotides: TGTGCCAGCAGCTTGTTTTCTAGCGACACAGATACGCAGTATTTT. Translated: CASSLFSSDTDTQYF.

The V call is TRBV2, the J call TRBJ2-7; possible D gene TRBD1, 6 bases. The CDR3 contains 13 residues. Germline assignment: CDR1 SNHLY and CDR2 FYNNEI. Trimming removed 6 bases at V and 4 bases at J, with 13 bases between. The CDR3 spells CASRKDRSYEQYF. CDR3 nucleotides: TGTGCCAGCAGGAAAGACAGGTCTTACGAGCAGTACTTC.

V usage is TRBV5-4 and J usage is TRBJ2-1; D is possibly TRBD1 (5 bases). Trimming cost V 6 bases and J 5 bases, with 21 bases left between them. The CDR3 sequence is 16 residues long. Germline V gene lookup returns CDR1 SGHNT and CDR2 YYREEE (reference sequence). CDR3 bases: TGTGCCAGCAACGTTCGTGGGTCAGGGCCCGACAATGAGCAGTTCTTC. Residues: CASNVRGSGPDNEQFF.

The chain carries TRBV5-8 and TRBJ2-7, with 8 bases identical to TRBD1. The V and J ends lost 4 bases and 10 bases, in that order; junction bases with no gene match: 7. Germline CDR1 and CDR2: SGHTS and YDEGEE. The CDR3 runs to 12 residues. CDR3 in DNA: TGTGCCAGCAGCCCTGGACAGGGAGATCAGTACTTC. Translating gives CASSPGQGDQYF. Together with reference TRBV5-8 and TRBJ2-7, the CDR3 gives the full variable domain: EAGVTQSPTHLIKTRGQQATLRCSPISGHTSVYWYQQALGLGLQFLLWYDEGEERNRGNFPPRFSGRQFPNYSSELNVNALELEDSALYLCASSPGQGDQYFGPGTRLTVT.

The count of this clone is one. The chain links TRBV6-1 to TRBJ2-2, with 8 bases lining up with TRBD1. V gave up 7 bases and J gave up 8 bases; unmatched junction bases: 6. The CDR3 runs 13 residues. From germline, CDR1 is MNHNS and CDR2 SASEGT. The CDR3 DNA reads as TGTGCCAGCACCTCAGGGGGCGTTGGGGAGCTGTTTTTT. Translating gives CASTSGGVGELFF.

The chain joins TRBV14 to TRBJ2-1; 12 nucleotides align to TRBD1. Germline V gene sequence: CDR1 SGHDN, CDR2 FVKESK. The V segment lost 3 bases and the J segment 7 bases; nucleotides outside the gene matches: 7. The CDR3 runs to 16 residues. CDR3: CASSQTGDRGHNEQFF. DNA of the CDR3: TGTGCCAGCAGCCAGACCGGGGACAGGGGGCATAATGAGCAGTTCTTC. The full variable domain, completed using reference TRBV14 and TRBJ2-1, is EAGVTQFPSHSVIEKGQTVTLRCDPISGHDNLYWYRRVMGKEIKFLLHFVKESKQDESGMPNNRFLAERTGGTYSTLKVQPAELEDSGVYFCASSQTGDRGHNEQFFGPGTRLTVL.